The rows below give T cell receptor beta chains drawn from one sample of a study of memory CD4+ T cells and cytomegalovirus serostatus. Only in-frame clones appear in the TCRdb table, and some are missing; sequencing was by immunoSEQ multiplex PCR. The data contain tens of thousands of clones, about 80% of them seen just once; the ten biggest clones take up about 5.8%. The sequenced material came from memory CD4+ T cells from blood. These receptors came from an adult in good health and CMV-seropositive. Both conserved end residues are part of each CDR3. For some rows the clone size is stated as once, few or many, or as a class when expanded; others skip it.

clone_size	j_call	v_call	cdr3_aa
-	TRBJ1-1	TRBV2	CASSDEGQGTEAFF
-	TRBJ1-2	TRBV20-1	CSARGGVF
-	TRBJ1-1	TRBV19	CASSIGGVSGTEAFF
once	TRBJ2-3	TRBV5-4	CASSVTTNTQYF
-	TRBJ2-5	TRBV6-1	CASRTGGLETQYF
-	TRBJ1-2	TRBV5-6	CASSLVSGTGIGYTF
-	TRBJ2-3	TRBV4-1	CVSSQSRVDTQYF
-	TRBJ1-2	TRBV27	CASRRTGVYGYTF
-	TRBJ2-7	TRBV2	CASKVSGTGGEQYF
-	TRBJ2-2	TRBV7-3	CASSLDSANTGELFF
-	TRBJ2-3	TRBV6-6	CASSYHQGTDTQYF
-	TRBJ1-5	TRBV5-8	CASSLGGGPVLGNQPQHF
-	TRBJ1-2	TRBV13	CASSLGDRETYGYTF
-	TRBJ2-7	TRBV7-2	CASSPAGLGLFYEQYF
-	TRBJ2-3	TRBV5-1	CASSLGSAYTDTQYF
-	TRBJ2-7	TRBV19	CASSTDGGGSYEQYF
-	TRBJ2-2	TRBV9	CASRQGRDTGELFF
few	TRBJ1-6	TRBV6-5	CASSSRPGGSNLLHF
-	TRBJ1-2	TRBV5-1	CASTLGVGQGYTF
-	TRBJ1-4	TRBV6-1	CASSGWTAYNEKLFF
-	TRBJ2-3	TRBV2	CASRGGTDTQYF
-	TRBJ2-1	TRBV7-2	CASSLGLAGNNEQFF